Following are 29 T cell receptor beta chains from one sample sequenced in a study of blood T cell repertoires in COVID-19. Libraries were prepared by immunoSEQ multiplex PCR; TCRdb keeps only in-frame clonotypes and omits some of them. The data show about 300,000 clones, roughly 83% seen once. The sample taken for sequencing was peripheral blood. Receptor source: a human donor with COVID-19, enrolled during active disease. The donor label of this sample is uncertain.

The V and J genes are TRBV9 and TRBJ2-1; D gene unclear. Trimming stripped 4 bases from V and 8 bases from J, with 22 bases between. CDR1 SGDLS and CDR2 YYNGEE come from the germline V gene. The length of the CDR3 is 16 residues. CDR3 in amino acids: CASSPLPGTVQYEQFF. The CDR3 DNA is TGTGCCAGCAGCCCCCTCCCAGGAACTGTTCAGTATGAGCAGTTCTTC.

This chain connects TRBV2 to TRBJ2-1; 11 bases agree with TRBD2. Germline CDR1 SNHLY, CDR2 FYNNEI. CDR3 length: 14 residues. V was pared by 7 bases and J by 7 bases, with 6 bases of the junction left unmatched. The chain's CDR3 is CASIPSGRRNEQFF. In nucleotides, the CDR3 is TGTGCCAGCATTCCTAGCGGGAGGCGGAATGAGCAGTTCTTC.

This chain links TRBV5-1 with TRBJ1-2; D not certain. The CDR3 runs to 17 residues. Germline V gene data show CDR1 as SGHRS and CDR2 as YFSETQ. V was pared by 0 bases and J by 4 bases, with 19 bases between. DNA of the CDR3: TGCGCCAGCAGCTTGGAGGCAGACCCGAAAGGGAGCTATGGCTACACCTTC. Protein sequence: CASSLEADPKGSYGYTF.

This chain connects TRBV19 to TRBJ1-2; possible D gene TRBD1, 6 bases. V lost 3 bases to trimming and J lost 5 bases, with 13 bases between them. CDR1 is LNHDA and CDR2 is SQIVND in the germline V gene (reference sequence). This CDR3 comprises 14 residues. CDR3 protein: CASSIYNREYGYTF. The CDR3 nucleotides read TGTGCCAGTAGTATCTATAACAGGGAATATGGCTACACCTTC.

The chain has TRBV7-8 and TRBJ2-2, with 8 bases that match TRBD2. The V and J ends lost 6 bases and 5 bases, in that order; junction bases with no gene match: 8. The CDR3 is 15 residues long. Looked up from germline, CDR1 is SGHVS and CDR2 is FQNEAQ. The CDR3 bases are TGTGCCAGCAGTGATAGGACTAGCTGGACCGGGGAGCTGTTTTTT. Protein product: CASSDRTSWTGELFF.

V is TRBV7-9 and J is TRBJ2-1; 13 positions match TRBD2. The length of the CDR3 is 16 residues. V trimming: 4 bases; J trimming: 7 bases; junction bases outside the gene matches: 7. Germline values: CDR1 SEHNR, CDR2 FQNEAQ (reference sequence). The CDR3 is CASSSPGLAGLNEQFF. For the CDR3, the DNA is TGTGCCAGCAGCTCCCCGGGACTAGCGGGACTAAATGAGCAGTTCTTC. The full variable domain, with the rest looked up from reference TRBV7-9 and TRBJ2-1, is DTGVSQNPRHKITKRGQNVTFRCDPISEHNRLYWYRQTLGQGPEFLTYFQNEAQLEKSRLLSDRFSAERPKGSFSTLEIQRTEQGDSAMYLCASSSPGLAGLNEQFFGPGTRLTVL.

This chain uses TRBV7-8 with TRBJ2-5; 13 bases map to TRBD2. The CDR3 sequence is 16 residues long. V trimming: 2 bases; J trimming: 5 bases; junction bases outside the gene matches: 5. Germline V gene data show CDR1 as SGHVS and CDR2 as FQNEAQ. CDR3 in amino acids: CASSLRTSGGGETQYF. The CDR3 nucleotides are TGTGCCAGCAGCTTACGGACTAGCGGGGGTGGGGAGACCCAGTACTTC.

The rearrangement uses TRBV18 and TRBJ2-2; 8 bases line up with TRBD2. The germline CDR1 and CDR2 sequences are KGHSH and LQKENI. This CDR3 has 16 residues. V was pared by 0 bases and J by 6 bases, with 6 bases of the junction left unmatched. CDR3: CASSPPTGGVAGELFF. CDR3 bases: TGTGCCAGCTCACCACCGACGGGAGGGGTCGCCGGGGAGCTGTTTTTT. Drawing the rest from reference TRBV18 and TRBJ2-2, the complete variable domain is NAGVMQNPRHLVRRRGQEARLRCSPMKGHSHVYWYRQLPEEGLKFMVYLQKENIIDESGMPKERFSAEFPKEGPSILRIQQVVRGDSAAYFCASSPPTGGVAGELFFGEGSRLTVL.

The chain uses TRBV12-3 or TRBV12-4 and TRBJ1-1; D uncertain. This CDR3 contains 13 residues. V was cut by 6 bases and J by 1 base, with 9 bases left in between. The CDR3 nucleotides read TGTGCCAGCAGGGTTTGGAGGAACACTGAAGCTTTCTTT. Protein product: CASRVWRNTEAFF.

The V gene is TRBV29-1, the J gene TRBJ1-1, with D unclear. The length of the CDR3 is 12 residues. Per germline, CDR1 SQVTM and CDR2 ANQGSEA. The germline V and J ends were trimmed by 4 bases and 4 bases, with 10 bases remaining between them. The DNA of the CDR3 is TGCAGCGTTGTGCGGCTAAGCACTGAAGCTTTCTTT. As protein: CSVVRLSTEAFF.

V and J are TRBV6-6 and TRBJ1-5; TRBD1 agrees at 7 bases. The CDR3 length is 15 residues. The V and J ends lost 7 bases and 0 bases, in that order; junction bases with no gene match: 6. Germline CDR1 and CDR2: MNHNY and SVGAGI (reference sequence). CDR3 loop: CASISTGTSNQPQHF. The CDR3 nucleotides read TGTGCCAGCATCTCGACAGGGACTAGCAATCAGCCCCAGCATTTT.

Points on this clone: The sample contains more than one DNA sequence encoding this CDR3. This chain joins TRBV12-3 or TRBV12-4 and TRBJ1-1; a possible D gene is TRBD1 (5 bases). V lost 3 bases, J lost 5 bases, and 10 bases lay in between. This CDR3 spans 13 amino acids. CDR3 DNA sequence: TGTGCCAGCAGTTTTGGGGGGGGTACTGAAGCTTTCTTT. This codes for CASSFGGGTEAFF.

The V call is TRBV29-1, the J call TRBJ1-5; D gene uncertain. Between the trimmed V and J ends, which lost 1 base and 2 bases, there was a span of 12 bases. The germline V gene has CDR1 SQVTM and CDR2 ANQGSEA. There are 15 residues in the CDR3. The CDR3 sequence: CSVEVGSGGNQPQHF. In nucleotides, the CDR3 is TGCAGCGTTGAAGTTGGTTCAGGTGGCAATCAGCCCCAGCATTTT.

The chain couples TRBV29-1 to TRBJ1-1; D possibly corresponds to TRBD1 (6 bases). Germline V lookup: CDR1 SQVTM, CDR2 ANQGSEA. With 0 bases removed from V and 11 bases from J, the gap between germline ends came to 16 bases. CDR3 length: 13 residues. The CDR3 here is CSVEEGQGLRAFF. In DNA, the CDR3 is TGCAGCGTTGAAGAAGGGCAGGGGCTGCGGGCTTTCTTT.

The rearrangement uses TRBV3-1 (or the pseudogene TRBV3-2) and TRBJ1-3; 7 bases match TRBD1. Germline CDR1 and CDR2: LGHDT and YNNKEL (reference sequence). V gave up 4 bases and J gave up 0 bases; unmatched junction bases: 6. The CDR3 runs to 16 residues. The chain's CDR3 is CASSPRQGLSGNTIYF. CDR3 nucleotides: TGTGCCAGCAGCCCCCGACAGGGCCTCTCTGGAAACACCATATATTTT.

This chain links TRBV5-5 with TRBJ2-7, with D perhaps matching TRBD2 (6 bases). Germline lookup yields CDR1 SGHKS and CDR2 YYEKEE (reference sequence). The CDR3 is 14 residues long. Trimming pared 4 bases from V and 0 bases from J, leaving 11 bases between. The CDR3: CASSAGPVSYEQYF. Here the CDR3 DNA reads TGTGCCAGCAGCGCGGGACCGGTCTCCTACGAGCAGTACTTC.

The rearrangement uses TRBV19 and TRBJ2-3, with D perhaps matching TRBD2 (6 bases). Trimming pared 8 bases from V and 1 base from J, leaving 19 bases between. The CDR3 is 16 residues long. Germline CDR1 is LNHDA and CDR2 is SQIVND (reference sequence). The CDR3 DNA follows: TGTGCCAGTTCATACACCGGGACTTCTGGCACAGATACGCAGTATTTT. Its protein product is CASSYTGTSGTDTQYF.

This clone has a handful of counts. The CDR3 region is CASSLLAGTNTQYF. Here the CDR3 DNA reads TGTGCCAGCAGCTTGCTAGCGGGTACCAATACGCAGTATTTT. The genes are TRBV11-2 and TRBJ2-3, with 8 nucleotides matching TRBD2. This CDR3 has 14 amino acids. J gave up 7 bases and V 3 bases, and 6 bases lay outside the gene matches. Germline CDR1 SGHAT, CDR2 FQNNGV.

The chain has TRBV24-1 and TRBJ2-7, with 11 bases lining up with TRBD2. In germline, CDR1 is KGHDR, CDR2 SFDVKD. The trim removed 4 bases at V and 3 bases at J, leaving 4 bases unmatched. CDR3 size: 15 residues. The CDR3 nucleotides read TGTGCCACCAGTGAGACACTAGCGGGAGTCTACGAGCAGTACTTC. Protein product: CATSETLAGVYEQYF.

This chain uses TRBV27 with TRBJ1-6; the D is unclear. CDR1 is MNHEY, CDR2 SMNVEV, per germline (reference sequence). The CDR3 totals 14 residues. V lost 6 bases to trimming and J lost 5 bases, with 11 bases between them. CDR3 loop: CASSPSVHNSPLHF. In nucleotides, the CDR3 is TGTGCCAGCAGCCCTTCCGTTCATAATTCACCCCTCCACTTT.

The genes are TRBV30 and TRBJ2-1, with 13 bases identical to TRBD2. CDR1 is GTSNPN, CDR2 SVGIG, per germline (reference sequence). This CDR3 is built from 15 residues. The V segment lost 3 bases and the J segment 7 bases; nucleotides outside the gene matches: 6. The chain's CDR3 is CAWSPGLAGANEQFF. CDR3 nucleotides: TGTGCCTGGAGCCCCGGACTAGCGGGAGCAAATGAGCAGTTCTTC.

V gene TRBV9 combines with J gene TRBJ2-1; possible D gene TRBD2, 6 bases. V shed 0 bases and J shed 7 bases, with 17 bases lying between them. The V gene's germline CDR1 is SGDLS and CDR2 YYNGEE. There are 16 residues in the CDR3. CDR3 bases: TGTGCCAGCAGCGTAGCTACGTCGGGCGGGGCGAATGAGCAGTTCTTC. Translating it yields CASSVATSGGANEQFF.

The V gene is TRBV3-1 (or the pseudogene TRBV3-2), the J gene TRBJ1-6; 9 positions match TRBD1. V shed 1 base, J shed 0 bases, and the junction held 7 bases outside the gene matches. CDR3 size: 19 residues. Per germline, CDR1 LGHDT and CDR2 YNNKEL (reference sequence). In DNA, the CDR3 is TGTGCCAGCAGCCAAGCGGGACAGGGCCCAGGCTCCTATAATTCACCCCTCCACTTT. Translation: CASSQAGQGPGSYNSPLHF.

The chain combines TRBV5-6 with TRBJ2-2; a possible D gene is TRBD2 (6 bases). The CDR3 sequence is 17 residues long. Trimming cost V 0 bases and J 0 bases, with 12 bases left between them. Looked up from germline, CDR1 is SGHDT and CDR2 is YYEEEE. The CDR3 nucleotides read TGTGCCAGCAGCTTGGTGGACCGGGGGTCGAACACCGGGGAGCTGTTTTTT. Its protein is CASSLVDRGSNTGELFF.

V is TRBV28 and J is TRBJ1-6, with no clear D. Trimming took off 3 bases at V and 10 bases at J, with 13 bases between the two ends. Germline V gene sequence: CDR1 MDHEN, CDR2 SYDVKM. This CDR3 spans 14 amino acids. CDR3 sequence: CASSLEGLGSPLHF. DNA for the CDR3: TGTGCCAGCAGTTTGGAGGGTTTGGGCTCACCCCTCCACTTT.

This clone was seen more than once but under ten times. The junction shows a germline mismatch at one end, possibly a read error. The CDR3 DNA is TGTGCTAGCAGCCCCACCCCTAGCGGGAGCACCGGGGAGCTGTTTTTT. Its translation is CASSPTPSGSTGELFF. This rearrangement joins TRBV7-7 to TRBJ2-2, with 10 positions matching TRBD2. Germline V gene sequence: CDR1 SSHAT, CDR2 FNYEAQ (reference sequence). The CDR3 loop spans 16 amino acids.

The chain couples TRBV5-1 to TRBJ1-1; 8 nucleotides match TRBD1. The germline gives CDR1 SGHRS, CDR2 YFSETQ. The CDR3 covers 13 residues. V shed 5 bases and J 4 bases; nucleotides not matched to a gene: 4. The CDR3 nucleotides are TGCGCCAGCAGTGGACAGGGTTCCACTGAAGCTTTCTTT. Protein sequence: CASSGQGSTEAFF.

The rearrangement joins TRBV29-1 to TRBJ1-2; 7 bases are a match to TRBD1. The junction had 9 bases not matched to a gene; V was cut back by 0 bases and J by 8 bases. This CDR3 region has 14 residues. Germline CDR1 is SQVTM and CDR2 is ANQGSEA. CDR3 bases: TGCAGCGTTGAAGACCGCCGCGGACAGGACGGCTACACCTTC. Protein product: CSVEDRRGQDGYTF.

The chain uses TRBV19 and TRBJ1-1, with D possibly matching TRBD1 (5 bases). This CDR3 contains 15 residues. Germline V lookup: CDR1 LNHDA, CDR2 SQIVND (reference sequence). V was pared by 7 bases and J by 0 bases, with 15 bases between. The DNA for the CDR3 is TGTGCCAGTACCCCCGGTCGGGGGATGAACACTGAAGCTTTCTTT. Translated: CASTPGRGMNTEAFF.